This T cell receptor (beta chain) was identified in a study of T cell responses to AZD1222 COVID-19 vaccine. Overall study context: Second-dose intervals of approximately 4 or approximately 12 weeks were pooled.

Sequenced by immunoSEQ multiplex PCR; TCRdb stores in-frame clones only, minus some. The sample contains 120,000 or so clones, 70% to 90% of which appear only once. CDR1 is MDHEN, CDR2 SYDVKM, per germline. V was shortened by 6 bases and J by 4 bases, with 12 bases between the two germline ends. This CDR3 comprises 13 residues. This clone was seen once. The antigen is undetermined. Notes on the study in general: Reportedly, nearly half of unique spike TCRs recognized epitopes outside B.1.351/B.1.1.7 mutations. Only six or seven AZD1222 recipients tested seropositive at baseline. Spike-wide coverage was observed for vaccine-associated CD4 TCRs, with dominant responses at 160-218 and 743-854.

The gene calls are TRBV28 and TRBJ1-2; D call uncertain. Material: peripheral blood, obtained on day 0 of AZD1222 vaccination. The sequence derives from an adult in good health. The CDR3 loop reads CASSPPMGYGYTF. The CDR3 nucleotides read TGTGCCAGCAGCCCCCCCATGGGCTATGGCTACACCTTC.